The 22 T cell receptor beta chains presented below share a single source sample, sequenced in a study of blood T cell repertoires in COVID-19. Profiled with immunoSEQ multiplex PCR; TCRdb holds only in-frame clones, not every one. The table records fewer than 500,000 clones, roughly 91% of them present only once. Sequencing was carried out using peripheral blood. Receptor source: a woman aged 25 to 39 with acute or convalescent COVID-19.

About this clone: Additional DNA sequences in this sample encode the identical CDR3. The chain combines TRBV5-1 with TRBJ1-1, with TRBD1 matching 7 bases. CDR1 is SGHRS and CDR2 is YFSETQ in the germline V gene. V lost 0 bases to trimming and J lost 1 base; unmatched junction nucleotides: 0. The CDR3 runs to 14 residues. The CDR3 region has the DNA TGCGCCAGCAGCTTGGACAGGGGGAACACTGAAGCTTTCTTT. It yields the protein CASSLDRGNTEAFF. Filled out from reference TRBV5-1 and TRBJ1-1, the complete variable domain reads KAGVTQTPRYLIKTRGQQVTLSCSPISGHRSVSWYQQTPGQGLQFLFEYFSETQRNKGNFPGRFSGRQFSNSRSEMNVSTLELGDSALYLCASSLDRGNTEAFFGQGTRLTVV.

The chain uses TRBV6-5 and TRBJ1-6; D is possibly TRBD1 (5 bases). The CDR3 sequence is 12 residues long. Germline lookup yields CDR1 MNHEY and CDR2 SVGAGI. Deletions cut 8 bases from V and 6 bases from J, with 8 bases between. The CDR3 DNA follows: TGTGCCAGCCGGGGGGTTAATTCACCCCTCCACTTT. Its translation: CASRGVNSPLHF.

This clone showed up just a few times. CDR3 amino acids: CASSYFKEGNSPLHF. The CDR3, as DNA: TGTGCCAGCAGTTATTTCAAGGAGGGCAATTCACCCCTCCACTTT. The rearrangement uses TRBV6-5 and TRBJ1-6, with D uncertain. Germline lookup yields CDR1 MNHEY and CDR2 SVGAGI. The CDR3 runs to 15 residues. V was shortened by 3 bases and J by 7 bases, with 13 bases between the two germline ends.

The chain uses TRBV30 and TRBJ2-7; TRBD1 matches at 9 bases. The germline V gene has CDR1 GTSNPN and CDR2 SVGIG (reference sequence). This CDR3 comprises 14 residues. The trim removed 1 base at V and 7 bases at J, leaving 8 bases unmatched. The CDR3 loop reads CAWSGRDRVIEQYF. CDR3 nucleotide sequence: TGTGCCTGGAGTGGCCGGGACAGGGTAATAGAGCAGTACTTC.

The chain has TRBV13 and TRBJ2-2, with 7 bases fitting TRBD1. V trimming: 4 bases; J trimming: 3 bases; junction bases outside the gene matches: 5. Germline CDR1 and CDR2: PRHDT and FYEKMQ (reference sequence). The CDR3 extends over 15 amino acids. The CDR3 loop reads CASSSDRADTGELFF. CDR3 nucleotides: TGTGCCAGCAGCTCCGACAGGGCGGACACCGGGGAGCTGTTTTTT.

The chain is built from TRBV24-1 and TRBJ1-2, with D maybe TRBD1 (5 bases). This CDR3 comprises 17 residues. V was cut by 2 bases and J by 4 bases, with 19 bases left in between. Per germline, CDR1 KGHDR and CDR2 SFDVKD. The CDR3 here is CATSDSAGTPVGYGYTF. The CDR3 region has the DNA TGTGCCACCAGTGATTCGGCCGGGACTCCCGTTGGCTATGGCTACACCTTC.

The chain uses TRBV7-9 and TRBJ1-1; the D gene is possibly TRBD1 (5 bases). The ends were cut back, 4 bases at V and 0 bases at J, with 15 bases in the middle. The length of the CDR3 is 16 residues. CDR1 is SEHNR and CDR2 is FQNEAQ in the germline V gene (reference sequence). Written as DNA, the CDR3 is TGTGCCAGCAGCTACGGTTCGGGACTTCTGAACACTGAAGCTTTCTTT. This codes for CASSYGSGLLNTEAFF.

The chain uses TRBV2 and TRBJ1-6, with D unclear. This CDR3 contains 15 residues. Trimming shortened V by 6 bases and J by 9 bases, and 18 bases separated the two germline ends. Per germline, CDR1 SNHLY and CDR2 FYNNEI. CDR3 region: CASRAPGPSGSPLHF. As DNA, the CDR3 is TGTGCCAGCAGGGCGCCCGGACCCAGCGGTTCACCCCTCCACTTT.

The J gene is TRBJ1-3, the V gene TRBV14; D not certain. The germline V gene has CDR1 SGHDN and CDR2 FVKESK. Trimming stripped 2 bases from V and 3 bases from J, with 5 bases between. There are 13 residues in the CDR3. CDR3: CASSQRGGNTIYF. CDR3 coding DNA: TGTGCCAGCAGCCAACGAGGTGGAAACACCATATATTTT. The whole variable domain, filled in from reference TRBV14 and TRBJ1-3, reads EAGVTQFPSHSVIEKGQTVTLRCDPISGHDNLYWYRRVMGKEIKFLLHFVKESKQDESGMPNNRFLAERTGGTYSTLKVQPAELEDSGVYFCASSQRGGNTIYFGEGSWLTVV.

V is TRBV7-2 and J is TRBJ2-1; tentatively, D is TRBD1 (6 bases). CDR3 length: 14 residues. Germline values: CDR1 SGHTA, CDR2 FQGNSA. V dropped 5 bases and J dropped 2 bases, with 10 bases sitting between them. The CDR3 is CASSPGTTYNEQFF. The CDR3 coding sequence is TGTGCCAGCAGCCCGGGGACAACCTACAATGAGCAGTTCTTC.

This clone was found once. The chain recombines TRBV10-2 with TRBJ2-2; 9 bases agree with TRBD1. Germline V gene data show CDR1 as WSHSY and CDR2 as SAAADI. The CDR3 extends over 16 amino acids. V lost 3 bases, J lost 4 bases, and 6 bases stayed unmatched. CDR3 nucleotide sequence: TGCGCCAGCAGTGAACTCCGGGACAGGGCCACCGGGGAGCTGTTTTTT. This gives the protein CASSELRDRATGELFF.

The chain joins TRBV6-5 to TRBJ2-7; D is perhaps TRBD1 (6 bases). From germline, CDR1 is MNHEY and CDR2 SVGAGI. CDR3 size: 13 residues. Trimming took off 6 bases at V and 4 bases at J, with 13 bases between the two ends. The CDR3 bases are TGTGCCAGCAGCCCGAGGCAGGGGTACGAGCAGTACTTC. Protein sequence: CASSPRQGYEQYF.

J is TRBJ2-2 and V is TRBV4-1; 11 bases are a match to TRBD2. The CDR3 has 17 residues. Per the germline V gene, CDR1 is MGHRA and CDR2 is YSYEKL. V trimming: 1 base; J trimming: 7 bases; junction bases outside the gene matches: 8. For the CDR3, the DNA is TGCGCCAGCAGCCAAGGCGTAGCGGGGGGGCTGGTCGGGGAGCTGTTTTTT. The encoded protein is CASSQGVAGGLVGELFF.

The chain has TRBV7-9 and TRBJ1-2, with D possibly matching TRBD1 (6 bases). The length of the CDR3 is 14 residues. V lost 3 bases and J lost 0, with 8 bases in between. Germline CDR1 is SEHNR and CDR2 is FQNEAQ (reference sequence). The CDR3 region has the DNA TGTGCCAGCAGCTTGGACAGTCCTAACTATGGCTACACCTTC. This codes for CASSLDSPNYGYTF.

The gene calls are TRBV5-4 and TRBJ2-5; 13 nucleotides match TRBD2. The V gene end was trimmed by 4 bases and the J gene end by 2 bases; junction bases not matched to a gene: 5. The germline gives CDR1 SGHNT, CDR2 YYREEE (reference sequence). This CDR3 is built from 16 residues. The chain's CDR3 is CASSVRTSGGQETQYF. The CDR3 nucleotides read TGTGCCAGCAGCGTAAGGACTAGCGGGGGTCAAGAGACCCAGTACTTC.

This chain joins TRBV18 and TRBJ2-7; TRBD1 is a possible D gene (5 bases). From germline, CDR1 is KGHSH and CDR2 LQKENI. V shed 4 bases and J shed 0 bases, with 7 bases lying between them. The CDR3 totals 13 residues. DNA of the CDR3: TGTGCCAGCTCACTTGGGGCCTCCTACGAGCAGTACTTC. It is translated as CASSLGASYEQYF.

V gene TRBV14 combines with J gene TRBJ1-6, with 7 bases matching TRBD1. Germline CDR1 is SGHDN and CDR2 is FVKESK. V dropped 5 bases and J dropped 3; count of bases not matched to a gene: 7. There are 16 residues in the CDR3. The CDR3 here is CASSRWTGLYNSPLHF. CDR3 nucleotides: TGTGCCAGCAGCAGATGGACAGGCCTCTATAATTCACCCCTCCACTTT. The complete variable domain, with remaining parts taken from reference TRBV14 and TRBJ1-6, reads EAGVTQFPSHSVIEKGQTVTLRCDPISGHDNLYWYRRVMGKEIKFLLHFVKESKQDESGMPNNRFLAERTGGTYSTLKVQPAELEDSGVYFCASSRWTGLYNSPLHFGNGTRLTVT.

This sequence joins TRBV15 and TRBJ1-2, with D hard to call. The CDR3 loop spans 15 amino acids. Trimming removed 3 bases at V and 3 bases at J, with 14 bases between. Germline-derived CDR1 and CDR2 are LNHNV and YYDKDF (reference sequence). The CDR3, as DNA: TGTGCCACCAGCAGTTCGGGGAGGGAGGACTATGGCTACACCTTC. Protein product: CATSSSGREDYGYTF.

V and J are TRBV6-6 and TRBJ1-5; possibly TRBD1 for D (5 bases). V was cut by 6 bases and J by 0 bases, with 18 bases left in between. The CDR3 has 17 residues. CDR1 MNHNY and CDR2 SVGAGI come from the germline V gene (reference sequence). The CDR3: CASSRQIDRDSNQPQHF. The DNA for the CDR3 is TGTGCCAGCAGCCGACAGATCGACAGAGATAGCAATCAGCCCCAGCATTTT.

The chain combines TRBV5-4 with TRBJ2-3; D uncertain. Trimming left V 0 bases short and J 5 bases short, with 10 bases between. The CDR3 is made up of 14 amino acids. The germline CDR1 and CDR2 sequences are SGHNT and YYREEE (reference sequence). The CDR3 nucleotides read TGTGCCAGCAGCTTGGCCAGCGCTGGAGATACGCAGTATTTT. It encodes CASSLASAGDTQYF.

This clone was seen only a few times. The J gene is TRBJ2-2, the V gene TRBV19; no clear D. V was trimmed by 3 bases and J by 4 bases, leaving 9 bases between them. In germline, CDR1 is LNHDA, CDR2 SQIVND (reference sequence). The CDR3 totals 14 residues. The CDR3: CASSILPGTGELFF. Written as DNA, the CDR3 is TGTGCCAGTAGTATCTTGCCAGGCACCGGGGAGCTGTTTTTT.

The rearrangement joins TRBV4-1 to TRBJ2-1; TRBD2 is a possible D gene (6 bases). The germline CDR1 and CDR2 sequences are MGHRA and YSYEKL. This CDR3 has 15 residues. The V end lost 1 base, the J end lost 3 bases, and 10 bases lay between the germline ends. CDR3 sequence: CASSQGGGNYNEQFF. DNA for the CDR3: TGCGCCAGCAGCCAAGGGGGAGGAAACTACAATGAGCAGTTCTTC.